This TCR beta chain is from a study of read filtering for tumor transcriptome and immune sequencing (dated by TCRdb to 2020 to 2022). Broadly, across the study: Of the patients in the cohort, around 18 were male and 14 were female, and their mean age was 65.9 years, with a range of roughly 45 to 80. As a main aim, a read-filtering strategy for immune repertoire data was addressed, with the specific question being whether clonotypes supported by a single read should be removed. TCR-region mapped reads per sample ranged from about 4.05 to 10.27 million with IR-seq versus only roughly 75 to 1273 with RNA-seq. The study compared TCR repertoires from targeted immune repertoire sequencing and bulk whole-transcriptome sequencing run on the same bone marrow samples. After DNase treatment, whole-transcriptome libraries were prepared with the TruSeq RNA Access Library Prep Kit. By revised international staging, under 10 patients were R-ISS I, approximately 15 were R-ISS II and more than five were R-ISS III.

Overall study outcomes, separate from this receptor: The sorted CD138-negative fraction was not purified T cells but a mixed bone marrow immune population. Clonotypes were captured by IR-seq at much higher depth and more reliably than by RNA-seq, and smaller IR-seq throughput was sufficient for identification of most shared clonotypes. The correlation between IR-seq and RNA-seq shared clonotype proportions was increased by removal of single-read clonotypes. In IR-seq, single-read clonotypes were roughly 82% of clonotypes but about 3.5% of total reads; in RNA-seq they were roughly three quarters of clonotypes and roughly 45% of reads.

Bone marrow was sampled from every patient at the time of active disease. Isolation of bone marrow mononuclear cells was performed by Ficoll-Hypaque density gradient centrifugation. To remove myeloma plasma cells, the cells were labeled with CD138 magnetic microbeads on a MACS separator, and CD138-negative cells were then collected by negative selection. The purity of the isolated cells was checked by flow cytometry with CD138 antibodies on an Attune NxT. Total RNA was extracted using TRIzol reagent and was quantified on a NanoDrop spectrophotometer. Paired RNA-seq and IR-seq were performed on the CD138-negative bone marrow sample of each patient. TCR libraries were built from 400 to 450 ng RNA with the Immunoverse kit, using molecular barcoded adaptors covering alpha/delta and beta/gamma chains. The same RNA used for transcriptome sequencing was used for TCR library preparation. TCR libraries were sequenced on an Illumina HiSeq 4000 with 2 x 150 cycles. On the study's bioinformatics: With MiXCR, TCR reads were aligned to human V, D, J and C references and assembled into CDR3 clonotypes, with quality filtering and error correction included. Clonotype counts and gene usage diversity were analyzed with the tcR package in R. Raw mapping reads were checked after the RNA-seq reads had been mapped by STAR aligner version 2.5.3a onto the human GRCh37 genome. To test how sequencing depth affects detected clonotypes, IR-seq fastq files were randomly downsampled with Seqtk 1.3. TCRdb handled the public reads itself, with Q25 trimming in fastp and clone calling in MiXCR, and kept productive beta chains. Entries are consolidated by CDR3 protein sequence, retaining the most common genes and DNA. The authors' filters were not applied to this entry. The sample table records roughly 69,000 distinct CDR3 sequences; approximately 15% of these occur just once. Approximately 50% of the sample rests with the top ten.

The CDR3 holds 17 amino acids from the cysteine to the phenylalanine. Only the CDR3 DNA stays, 51 bases, in frame from base 1. Trimming removed 2 bases from V and 0 bases from J, leaving 15 bases between the germline ends. Reading the germline V gene gives CDR1 SGHTA and CDR2 FQGTGA. This clonotype has at least ten counts. Its antigen is still unknown. No base-level quality is on record; no much larger clone is a single base apart. The specimen sequenced was a population of CD138-negative cells sorted from bone marrow. In light of the paper, this sample's cell subset or site label describes: bone marrow mononuclear cells depleted of CD138+ plasma/myeloma cells by negative magnetic selection. The V and J segments used are TRBV7-3 and TRBJ2-3, and the D gene may be TRBD2, 7 bases matching. The clonotype originates from a donor aged 40 or over with multiple myeloma. The encoded CDR3 is CASSLYIAGASTDTQYF. The bases are TGTGCCAGCAGCTTATATATTGCGGGGGCTAGCACAGATACGCAGTATTTT. The full variable domain, completed from the reference TRBV7-3 and TRBJ2-3 proteins outside the CDR3, reads GAGVSQTPSNKVTEKGKYVELRCDPISGHTALYWYRQSLGQGPEFLIYFQGTGAADDSGLPNDRFFAVRPEGSVSTLKIQRTERGDSAVYLCASSLYIAGASTDTQYFGPGTRLTVL.